These 3 T cell receptor beta chains share one sample of origin, sequenced in a study of blood T cells in healthy people across ages. For the second PCR, which ran for about 6 to 11 cycles, a sample-barcoded 5' primer and a J-beta primer mix were used. TCRdb redid the calling of the 5' RACE reads with MiXCR, one entry per CDR3 protein. The profile covers 550,000 to 800,000 distinct CDR3 sequences, with more than 20% appearing a single time and 3.5% to 4% taken by the ten largest. Sequencing used blood. These receptors were collected from a man in his 70s in good health.

This clonotype was detected only a few times. The CDR3 sequence is CATSGGLGGKQFF. The CDR3 bases are TGTGCCACCAGCGGGGGCTTGGGGGGAAAGCAGTTCTTC. The chain combines TRBV24-1 with TRBJ2-1, with D possibly being TRBD1 or TRBD2 (6 bases each). This CDR3 contains 13 residues. Germline CDR1 KGHDR, CDR2 SFDVKD. Between the trimmed V and J ends, which lost 7 bases and 11 bases, there was a span of 17 bases.

The chain recombines TRBV7-2 with TRBJ1-5; 8 bases map to TRBD1. Germline lookup yields CDR1 SGHTA and CDR2 FQGNSA. Germline trimming cut 1 base from V and 5 bases from J; bases unmatched to any gene: 4. The CDR3 length is 15 residues. The CDR3 nucleotides are TGTGCCAGCAGCTTAGGCCGGACAGGGCATCAGCCCCAGCATTTT. This translates into CASSLGRTGHQPQHF.

In its sample, this clonotype was seen many times. This rearrangement joins TRBV20-1 to TRBJ2-5, with unresolved D. The last part of the DNA fits TRBJ2-1 better; the J call may be wrong. Per germline, CDR1 DFQATT and CDR2 SNEGSKA (reference sequence). The CDR3 sequence is 14 residues long. DNA of the CDR3: TGCAGTGCTAGAGATCGATTAGTTCGTAATGAGCAGTTCTTC. As protein: CSARDRLVRNEQFF.